This is a list of T cell receptor beta chains from one sample in a study of OX40 agonist ivuxolimab in advanced cancers. Profiling relied on immunoSEQ multiplex PCR, and the TCRdb table lists in-frame clones only, not all of them. The sample carries some 17,000 clones, around 80% recorded once. Sequences were derived from CD4+ or CD8+ T cells sorted from blood, sampled in a trial of the OX40 agonist ivuxolimab. The origin of the receptors is an adult with an advanced solid tumor such as melanoma, head and neck, liver or kidney cancer. Each CDR3 is given with its conserved first and last residue. A D gene is named only where the DNA matches it firmly. Expanded clones get a size class; other rows say once, few or many, or leave the size out.

cdr3_length clone_size j_call v_call d_call cdr3_nt cdr3_aa
14 once TRBJ2-7 TRBV9 TRBD2 TGTGCCAGCAGCGGACCAGCGGGGGCAACCGAGCAGTACTTC CASSGPAGATEQYF
14 - TRBJ2-2 TRBV5-1 - TGCGCCAGTTCCCAAAAGTGGGGGTCCGGGGAGCTGTTTTTT CASSQKWGSGELFF
14 - TRBJ2-1 TRBV5-1 TRBD2 TGCGCCAGCAGCTGGGGACTAGCGGGAGATGAGCAGTTCTTC CASSWGLAGDEQFF
12 few TRBJ2-7 TRBV30 TRBD1 TGTGCCTGGAGTGGGGACAGGGGCGAGCAGTACTTC CAWSGDRGEQYF
15 - TRBJ2-1 TRBV15 - TGTGCCACCAGCAGAGAGTGGAACTCCTACAATGAGCAGTTCTTC CATSREWNSYNEQFF
13 - TRBJ2-2 TRBV4-2 - TGTGCCAGCAGCCAAGGGGGTACCGGGGAGCTGTTTTTT CASSQGGTGELFF
19 - TRBJ1-3 TRBV18 - TGTGCCAGCTCACCCCAGACGGATTCCAACCCGAGTCCTGGAAACACCATATATTTT CASSPQTDSNPSPGNTIYF
18 once TRBJ2-3 TRBV10-3 TRBD2 TGTGCCATCAGTGATTCCCGGACTAGCGGGGGCCAAATAGCAACGCAGTATTTT CAISDSRTSGGQIATQYF
14 few TRBJ2-1 TRBV7-8 - TGTGCCAGCAGCCCTGAGGGGCCTTGGGATGAGCAGTTCTTC CASSPEGPWDEQFF
15 medium-sized TRBJ2-5 TRBV10-2 TRBD2 TGCGCCAGCAGAGCGGGACCTATGACTCGAGAGACCCAGTACTTC CASRAGPMTRETQYF
17 - TRBJ1-1 TRBV28 TRBD1 TGTGCCAGCAGTTCCCAGGGCCAGGGGGCCCTGAACACTGAAGCTTTCTTT CASSSQGQGALNTEAFF
15 - TRBJ2-2 TRBV9 - TGTGCCAGCAGCGTAGAGAAGTTTACCACCGGGGAGCTGTTTTTT CASSVEKFTTGELFF
13 medium-sized TRBJ1-2 TRBV28 - TGTGCCAGCAGTTTGGTTGAGAACTATGGCTACACCTTC CASSLVENYGYTF
11 - TRBJ1-1 TRBV2 - TGTGCCAGCATCGGGACGGTTGAAGCTTTCTTT CASIGTVEAFF
14 - TRBJ2-7 TRBV13 - TGTGCCAGCAGCTCTTCCGACAACTCCTACGAGCAGTACTTC CASSSSDNSYEQYF
14 once TRBJ1-2 TRBV5-6 - TGTGCCAGCAGCCATCTCACAGGCGACTATGGCTACACCTTC CASSHLTGDYGYTF
14 - TRBJ2-2 TRBV10-2 TRBD2 TGCGCCATCAAAGCGGGGGGGCGGACCGGGGAGCTGTTTTTT CAIKAGGRTGELFF
17 few TRBJ2-5 TRBV7-9 TRBD2 TGTGCCAGCAGCAACTGGGGCGGCGGGAGGGGACAAGAGACCCAGTACTTC CASSNWGGGRGQETQYF
14 - TRBJ2-1 TRBV19 TRBD1 TGTGCCAGTAGTAAGGCGACAGGGGAAAATGAGCAGTTCTTC CASSKATGENEQFF
15 - TRBJ1-4 TRBV4-1 TRBD1 TGCGCCAGCAGCCTAAGGGACAGGGAGAATGAAAAACTGTTTTTT CASSLRDRENEKLFF
15 - TRBJ2-7 TRBV9 TRBD1 TGTGCCAGCAGCGTGGGACAGGGTCGTTCCTACGAGCAGTACTTC CASSVGQGRSYEQYF
13 few TRBJ1-1 TRBV7-6 - TGTGCCAGCAGCTTAGACCACAACACTGAAGCTTTCTTT CASSLDHNTEAFF
14 - TRBJ2-7 TRBV9 TRBD1 TGTGCCAGCAGCGTAGATGGGACAGGGACCGAGCAGTACTTC CASSVDGTGTEQYF
15 - TRBJ2-7 TRBV6-6 - TGTGCCAGCAGTCAGCCCGGCTCCTTTCAATACGAGCAGTACTTC CASSQPGSFQYEQYF
13 - TRBJ1-4 TRBV13 - TGTGCCAGCAGCTTATATCCAAGGGGAAAACTGTTTTTT CASSLYPRGKLFF
17 - TRBJ2-5 TRBV9 TRBD1 TGTGCCAGCAGCGTAGCTACGGACAGGGGTTTTGAAGAGACCCAGTACTTC CASSVATDRGFEETQYF
13 - TRBJ1-4 TRBV7-9 TRBD1 TGTGCCAGCGGGTCGACAGGGGGTGAAAAACTGTTTTTT CASGSTGGEKLFF
12 - TRBJ2-7 TRBV11-2 TRBD2 TGTGCCAGCAGCGACGGGACTAGCGAGCAGTACTTC CASSDGTSEQYF
13 - TRBJ2-2 TRBV5-1 - TGCGCCAGCAGCTTGGGGAATTTCGGGGAGCTGTTTTTT CASSLGNFGELFF
15 - TRBJ1-6 TRBV28 - TGTGCCAGCAGAGATGGGCAGAGGGGTAATTCACCCCTCCACTTT CASRDGQRGNSPLHF
15 - TRBJ1-2 TRBV9 TRBD1 TGTGCCAGCAGCCCCGGGGGGCAGGGGGCCTATGGCTACACCTTC CASSPGGQGAYGYTF
11 - TRBJ1-1 TRBV29-1 TRBD1 TGCAGCGTTGGGACAGGGGCTGAAGCTTTCTTT CSVGTGAEAFF
15 - TRBJ2-3 TRBV7-6 TRBD2 TGTGCCAGCAGCTTACTAGCGGGAGACTCAGATACGCAGTATTTT CASSLLAGDSDTQYF
10 - TRBJ1-2 TRBV2 - TGTGCCAGCAGCGCATATGGCTACACCTTC CASSAYGYTF
16 - TRBJ2-3 TRBV27 TRBD2 TGTGCCAGCAGTTTAGGGCTAGCGGCGGGGAACGGTACGCAGTATTTT CASSLGLAAGNGTQYF
13 - TRBJ2-7 TRBV5-5 - TGTGCCAGCATCGAGCAGGGCGGGTACGAGCAGTACTTC CASIEQGGYEQYF
11 - TRBJ2-5 TRBV11-2 - TGTGCCAGCAGCCTCACGGAGACCCAGTACTTC CASSLTETQYF
13 - TRBJ2-7 TRBV5-4 - TGTGCCAGCAGCTTGGGGGTCCTCTACGAGCAGTACTTC CASSLGVLYEQYF
14 - TRBJ1-1 TRBV6-5 - TGTGCCAGCGGTCCGGCGGGTGGGAACACTGAAGCTTTCTTT CASGPAGGNTEAFF
13 - TRBJ2-1 TRBV6-6 TRBD2 TGTGCCAGCGAGACTAGCGGGGGAAATGAGCAGTTCTTC CASETSGGNEQFF
12 - TRBJ2-7 TRBV2 - TGTGCCAGCAGCCCCCTGAACATCGAGCAGTACTTC CASSPLNIEQYF
15 - TRBJ2-5 TRBV7-9 - TGTGCCAGCAGCTCCACCCGGAGGGATCGGGAGACCCAGTACTTC CASSSTRRDRETQYF
17 - TRBJ1-2 TRBV27 - TGTGCCAGCAGTCCAAATCAAAGACGGGGACGAGGCTATGGCTACACCTTC CASSPNQRRGRGYGYTF
12 few TRBJ2-3 TRBV2 - TGTGCCAGCACGGGAGCTACAGATACGCAGTATTTT CASTGATDTQYF
13 - TRBJ1-2 TRBV29-1 - TGCAGCGTTCAGACACCCGAGGACTATGGCTACACCTTC CSVQTPEDYGYTF
14 - TRBJ1-1 TRBV14 - TGTGCCAGCAGCCAAGTGGCTGGCGGCACTGAAGCTTTCTTT CASSQVAGGTEAFF
13 - TRBJ2-7 TRBV5-1 - TGCGCCAGCAGCTTGGAACAGGCCTACGAGCAGTACTTC CASSLEQAYEQYF
14 - TRBJ2-7 TRBV6-5 - TGTGCCAGCAGTTACACACAGGTCTCCTACGAGCAGTACTTC CASSYTQVSYEQYF
15 - TRBJ2-1 TRBV7-9 TRBD2 TGTGCCAGCCTCCCAGCGGGAGTAACCTACAATGAGCAGTTCTTC CASLPAGVTYNEQFF
16 - TRBJ2-3 TRBV10-1 TRBD2 TGCGCCAGCAGTGAACTAGCGGGAGGTACCACAGATACGCAGTATTTT CASSELAGGTTDTQYF
15 few TRBJ1-2 TRBV4-1 - TGCGCCAGCAGCCAAGACCCCGGGGTCATATATGGCTACACCTTC CASSQDPGVIYGYTF
13 - TRBJ1-1 TRBV27 - TGTGCCAGCCGACCGGAGGCGAACACTGAAGCTTTCTTT CASRPEANTEAFF
14 - TRBJ2-7 TRBV11-2 - TGTGCCAGCAGCTTATTTAGTAGACCCTACGAGCAGTACTTC CASSLFSRPYEQYF
14 - TRBJ2-7 TRBV11-2 TRBD2 TGTGCCAGCAGCTTTAGCGGGTCCTCCTACGAGCAGTACTTC CASSFSGSSYEQYF
14 - TRBJ2-7 TRBV4-1 TRBD2 TGCGCCAGCAGCCATATATCTAGCGGGGGGGAGCAGTACTTC CASSHISSGGEQYF
14 once TRBJ2-7 TRBV27 - TGTGCCAGCAGTCCAGGGAACCCCACCTACGAGCAGTACTTC CASSPGNPTYEQYF
16 - TRBJ2-2 TRBV6-5 - TGTGCCAGCAGTTACGGGGTAGCGGTCGGCGCCGGGGAGCTGTTTTTT CASSYGVAVGAGELFF